The 31 T cell receptor beta chains given below trace back to one sample, sequenced in a study of blood T cell repertoires in COVID-19. Here immunoSEQ multiplex PCR was the method, and the copy in TCRdb shows in-frame clones only, minus some. The table includes about 210,000 clones, 80% detected once. The sample taken for sequencing was peripheral blood. The source of these receptors is a human donor in a cohort sampled during active COVID-19.

This chain connects TRBV28 to TRBJ2-3; TRBD2 aligns across 7 bases. The germline CDR1 and CDR2 sequences are MDHEN and SYDVKM. The CDR3 extends over 15 amino acids. V lost 6 bases and J lost 5; bases outside the gene matches: 11. The CDR3 DNA follows: TGTGCCAGCAGATCTAGCGGCTTTCGAGGAGATACGCAGTATTTT. It translates to CASRSSGFRGDTQYF.

In its sample, this clone was seen a few times. This chain joins TRBV5-1 and TRBJ1-1; weak D call: TRBD1 (6 bases). V was trimmed by 3 bases and J by 0 bases, leaving 15 bases between them. CDR1 SGHRS and CDR2 YFSETQ come from the germline V gene. The CDR3 contains 16 residues. The CDR3 reads CASSSQGKGMNTEAFF. CDR3 DNA sequence: TGCGCCAGCAGCTCACAGGGAAAGGGGATGAACACTGAAGCTTTCTTT.

The chain is built from TRBV29-1 and TRBJ1-1; D is unclear. V was pared by 4 bases and J by 1 base, with 10 bases between. In germline, CDR1 is SQVTM, CDR2 ANQGSEA. CDR3 length: 13 residues. CDR3 loop: CSVVPGTNTEAFF. CDR3 nucleotide sequence: TGCAGCGTTGTCCCGGGTACGAACACTGAAGCTTTCTTT.

The chain joins TRBV19 to TRBJ1-6; TRBD1 might be the D (6 bases). V lost 7 bases and J lost 6, with 16 bases in between. This CDR3 has 15 amino acids. Per germline, CDR1 LNHDA and CDR2 SQIVND (reference sequence). DNA of the CDR3: TGTGCCAGTACCCAGGGCGGGGGCCTTAATTCACCCCTCCACTTT. This gives the protein CASTQGGGLNSPLHF.

The genes are TRBV19 and TRBJ1-2; the D gene is possibly TRBD1 (6 bases). CDR1 and CDR2 from the germline V gene are LNHDA and SQIVND (reference sequence). The V gene lost 9 bases and the J gene lost 3 bases, with 14 bases spanning the gap. The CDR3 has 13 residues. CDR3 bases: TGTGCCAGCACGGACAGTCCTTACTATGGCTACACCTTC. Translation: CASTDSPYYGYTF.

The chain uses TRBV3-1 (or the pseudogene TRBV3-2) and TRBJ1-2; possibly TRBD1 for D (6 bases). The CDR3 contains 17 residues. The V end was cut by 0 bases, the J end by 5 bases, with 19 bases between. Germline assignment: CDR1 LGHDT and CDR2 YNNKEL (reference sequence). Here the CDR3 reads CASSQDHFNQGIYGYTF. CDR3 bases: TGTGCCAGCAGCCAAGATCACTTTAATCAGGGGATTTATGGCTACACCTTC.

The chain uses TRBV27 and TRBJ2-1; TRBD1 matches at 9 bases. The CDR3 loop spans 16 amino acids. V lost 5 bases and J lost 6; bases outside the gene matches: 11. Germline V CDR1 and CDR2: MNHEY, SMNVEV (reference sequence). The CDR3 region is CASSTTGGGGLNEQFF. CDR3 coding DNA: TGTGCCAGCAGTACTACAGGGGGCGGTGGGCTCAATGAGCAGTTCTTC.

Details on this clone: A read error may account for a junction end that differs from germline. The chain recombines TRBV7-7 with TRBJ2-1; D is perhaps TRBD1 (6 bases). There are 15 residues in the CDR3. Germline-derived CDR1 and CDR2 are SSHAT and FNYEAQ (reference sequence). CDR3 loop: CASSLGQGLRNEQFF. The CDR3 DNA is TGTGCTAGCAGCTTAGGGCAGGGGTTACGCAATGAGCAGTTCTTC.

This clone was counted once. The chain couples TRBV7-2 to TRBJ2-5; 7 nucleotides match TRBD2. V was pared by 4 bases and J by 5 bases, with 10 bases of the junction left unmatched. Germline CDR1 SGHTA, CDR2 FQGNSA. The CDR3 covers 15 residues. The CDR3 reads CASSSRAAGWETQYF. CDR3 coding DNA: TGTGCCAGCAGCTCCCGTGCAGCGGGGTGGGAGACCCAGTACTTC. Full variable domain (rest looked up from reference TRBV7-2 and TRBJ2-5): GAGVSQSPSNKVTEKGKDVELRCDPISGHTALYWYRQSLGQGLEFLIYFQGNSAPDKSGLPSDRFSAERTGGSVSTLTIQRTQQEDSAVYLCASSSRAAGWETQYFGPGTRLLVL.

The rearrangement links TRBV5-6 to TRBJ1-1; D is perhaps TRBD1 (6 bases). Germline V gene lookup returns CDR1 SGHDT and CDR2 YYEEEE. The CDR3 spans 14 residues. V was clipped by 4 bases and J by 0 bases, with 10 bases between them. CDR3 protein: CASSPGTLNTEAFF. The CDR3, as DNA: TGTGCCAGCAGCCCCGGGACATTGAACACTGAAGCTTTCTTT.

The chain uses TRBV4-1 and TRBJ2-7, with 10 bases matching TRBD2. The junction had 3 bases not matched to a gene; V was cut back by 4 bases and J by 3 bases. The CDR3 spans 14 residues. The germline V gene has CDR1 MGHRA and CDR2 YSYEKL. The CDR3 region has the DNA TGCGCCAGCAGCCGAGAGCGGGGGGGCTACGAGCAGTACTTC. It translates to CASSRERGGYEQYF.

This clone was observed a handful of times. The chain uses TRBV16 and TRBJ1-2; D gene unclear. The CDR3 spans 14 residues. V was cut by 1 base and J by 2 bases, with 8 bases left in between. CDR1 and CDR2 from the germline V gene are KGHSY and FQNENV. This CDR3 is CASSQLLENYGYTF. DNA for the CDR3: TGTGCCAGCAGCCAATTGTTGGAGAACTATGGCTACACCTTC.

V gene TRBV29-1 combines with J gene TRBJ2-1; maybe TRBD1 (6 bases). CDR1 SQVTM and CDR2 ANQGSEA come from the germline V gene. The CDR3 is made up of 11 amino acids. V shed 7 bases and J shed 10 bases, with 14 bases lying between them. CDR3 residues: CSASRGGEQFF. The CDR3 DNA reads as TGCAGCGCCTCAAGAGGGGGAGAGCAGTTCTTC.

The chain carries TRBV7-9 and TRBJ2-2; D gene ambiguous. V was clipped by 3 bases and J by 3 bases, with 8 bases between them. This CDR3 comprises 14 residues. Germline CDR1 reads SEHNR; CDR2 reads FQNEAQ (reference sequence). CDR3 DNA sequence: TGTGCCAGCAGCTTTGATGGGCACACCGGGGAGCTGTTTTTT. Translating gives CASSFDGHTGELFF.

The chain couples TRBV10-3 to TRBJ1-2, with D unclear. The ends were cut back, 4 bases at V and 0 bases at J, with 12 bases in the middle. This CDR3 has 15 amino acids. Germline V gives CDR1 ENHRY, CDR2 SYGVKD. The CDR3 spells CAISGLAVTNYGYTF. In DNA form, the CDR3 reads TGTGCCATCAGTGGCTTAGCAGTCACTAACTATGGCTACACCTTC.

This rearrangement joins TRBV2 to TRBJ1-6; D possibly corresponds to TRBD1 (6 bases). CDR1 SNHLY and CDR2 FYNNEI come from the germline V gene. Trimming cost V 2 bases and J 11 bases, with 16 bases left between them. The CDR3 length is 15 residues. CDR3 bases: TGTGCCAGCAGTGAACAGTATTCGGGGGGGCCACCCCTCCACTTT. It encodes CASSEQYSGGPPLHF.

The rearrangement joins TRBV4-1 to TRBJ1-2; D is perhaps TRBD1 (5 bases). Trimming removed 1 base at V and 0 bases at J, with 9 bases between. The CDR3 runs to 15 residues. Germline loops: CDR1 MGHRA, CDR2 YSYEKL. The CDR3 spells CASSQGQLANYGYTF. Here the CDR3 DNA reads TGCGCCAGCAGCCAAGGACAGCTAGCTAACTATGGCTACACCTTC.

CDR3 nucleotide sequence: TGTGCCTGGAGAACCAGGGATGATTCACCCCTCCACTTT. It translates to CAWRTRDDSPLHF. The chain joins TRBV30 to TRBJ1-6; D perhaps matches TRBD1 (5 bases). V was clipped by 3 bases and J by 8 bases, with 11 bases between them. Germline CDR1 is GTSNPN and CDR2 is SVGIG (reference sequence). The CDR3 length is 13 residues.

The V call is TRBV2, the J call TRBJ2-5; D unclear. CDR3 length: 14 residues. Trimming pared 4 bases from V and 4 bases from J, leaving 13 bases between. Germline assignment: CDR1 SNHLY and CDR2 FYNNEI. CDR3 loop: CASSGPVPGETQYF. CDR3 DNA: TGTGCCAGCAGTGGCCCCGTCCCGGGAGAGACCCAGTACTTC.

The chain couples TRBV4-3 to TRBJ1-2; 7 positions agree with TRBD1. After removal of 0 bases from V and 6 bases from J, the junction contained 4 bases not matched to a gene. Germline CDR1 reads LGHNA; CDR2 reads YSLEER. The CDR3 loop spans 14 amino acids. CDR3 DNA sequence: TGCGCCAGCAGCCAAGACAGGGGGAACGATGGCTACACCTTC. It is translated as CASSQDRGNDGYTF.

The J gene is TRBJ2-1, the V gene TRBV4-1; D may be TRBD2 (5 bases). This CDR3 has 16 amino acids. Germline values: CDR1 MGHRA, CDR2 YSYEKL. V was shortened by 1 base and J by 4 bases, with 14 bases between the two germline ends. CDR3 DNA: TGCGCCAGCAGCCAAGGGACTGCATTCTTTTACAATGAGCAGTTCTTC. As protein: CASSQGTAFFYNEQFF.

V is TRBV7-2 and J is TRBJ2-5, with 9 bases matching TRBD2. The CDR3 has 16 residues. Germline CDR1 is SGHTA and CDR2 is FQGNSA. The V gene end was trimmed by 1 base and the J gene end by 4 bases; junction bases not matched to a gene: 7. The CDR3 is CASSLDLRGGRETQYF. The DNA for the CDR3 is TGTGCCAGCAGCTTAGATTTGCGGGGGGGGCGAGAGACCCAGTACTTC.

The chain employs TRBV29-1 and TRBJ1-5, with TRBD1 matching 10 bases. The trim removed 5 bases at V and 7 bases at J, leaving 11 bases unmatched. The CDR3 is 15 amino acids. Per germline, CDR1 SQVTM and CDR2 ANQGSEA. The CDR3: CSVSTGQGLDQPQHF. Written as DNA, the CDR3 is TGCAGCGTTTCCACGGGACAGGGGTTAGACCAGCCCCAGCATTTT.

This clone was found once. The chain employs TRBV10-3 and TRBJ1-4; weak D call: TRBD1 (5 bases). CDR1 ENHRY and CDR2 SYGVKD come from the germline V gene. V was pared by 10 bases and J by 8 bases, with 20 bases between. This CDR3 has 14 amino acids. CDR3: CATRTPSFEEKLFF. The CDR3 DNA sequence: TGTGCCACACGGACACCTTCCTTCGAAGAAAAACTGTTTTTT.

The table lists this clone with many counts. The V and J genes are TRBV29-1 and TRBJ2-7, with D perhaps TRBD2 (5 bases). The CDR3 spans 14 residues. V lost 4 bases to trimming and J lost 6 bases, with 19 bases between them. Germline CDR1 is SQVTM and CDR2 is ANQGSEA. CDR3 nucleotide sequence: TGCAGCGTTGTAATCTTATCTAGCCCTACCGAGCAGTACTTC. Amino acids: CSVVILSSPTEQYF.

The V call is TRBV29-1, the J call TRBJ1-1; no definite D call. Germline V gene sequence: CDR1 SQVTM, CDR2 ANQGSEA. V gave up 7 bases and J gave up 1 base, with 13 bases separating them. CDR3 size: 13 residues. In DNA, the CDR3 is TGCAGCGGATCGGAGGGCCAGAACACTGAAGCTTTCTTT. Translated, it gives CSGSEGQNTEAFF.

This clone has more than one count but fewer than ten. The rearrangement links TRBV12-3 or TRBV12-4 to TRBJ1-1; D unresolved. V lost 7 bases, J lost 8 bases, and 14 bases lay in between. The CDR3 contains 12 residues. This chain's CDR3 is CASTNGILEAFF. The DNA for the CDR3 is TGTGCCAGCACCAACGGGATTTTGGAAGCTTTCTTT.

This chain joins TRBV7-9 and TRBJ2-2, with D hard to call. Per germline, CDR1 SEHNR and CDR2 FQNEAQ (reference sequence). V was pared by 5 bases and J by 7 bases, with 17 bases between. CDR3 length: 15 amino acids. CDR3 sequence: CASSHMTADGGELFF. The DNA of the CDR3 is TGTGCCAGCAGCCATATGACTGCTGATGGCGGGGAGCTGTTTTTT.

V gene TRBV19 combines with J gene TRBJ1-2, with D maybe TRBD1 (6 bases). V dropped 11 bases and J dropped 6 bases, with 16 bases sitting between them. This CDR3 has 12 residues. CDR1 and CDR2 (germline): LNHDA, SQIVND (reference sequence). DNA of the CDR3: TGTGCCTCGGGGGGCCTCGGCCATGGCTACACCTTC. Its translation: CASGGLGHGYTF. Drawing the rest from reference TRBV19 and TRBJ1-2, the complete variable domain is DGGITQSPKYLFRKEGQNVTLSCEQNLNHDAMYWYRQDPGQGLRLIYYSQIVNDFQKGDIAEGYSVSREKKESFPLTVTSAQKNPTAFYLCASGGLGHGYTFGSGTRLTVV.

The chain recombines TRBV4-2 with TRBJ2-6; 11 bases map to TRBD1. Germline CDR1 and CDR2: LGHNA and YNFKEQ. This CDR3 is 18 amino acids long. J was trimmed by 0 bases and V by 1 base; bases with no gene match: 2. CDR3 sequence reads: CASSQVGTGGSGANVLTF. The CDR3 DNA is TGTGCCAGCAGCCAAGTAGGGACAGGGGGCTCTGGGGCCAACGTCCTGACTTTC.

The chain is built from TRBV7-2 and TRBJ2-3; the D is unclear. The CDR3 covers 15 residues. The V end was cut by 4 bases, the J end by 4 bases, with 15 bases between. In germline, CDR1 is SGHTA, CDR2 FQGNSA. Here the CDR3 DNA reads TGTGCCAGCAGCTCAGGCCCCATACAATCAGATACGCAGTATTTT. The encoded protein is CASSSGPIQSDTQYF.